This T cell receptor beta chain is from a study of shared clonotypes between healthy human individuals. Study findings and constraints: Having only a few donors restricted how much genetic and exposure-history diversity was captured. Naive subsets tended to show greater estimated richness than memory subsets.

As concerns this clone: Its antigen is currently unknown. A much larger clone differs by one base, so this may be a read error.

Within Nashville, Tennessee resided all donors, each a Caucasian adult. Germline CDR1 reads GTSNPN; CDR2 reads SVGIG (reference sequence). CDR3 length equals 14 residues. The table came from immunoSEQ multiplex PCR; TCRdb's copy has only in-frame clones and leaves some out. The sample holds some 2,000,000 clones, 85% to 95% seen once. The TCR sequence derives from a man aged 18 to 29 in good health. V is TRBV30 and J is TRBJ1-4, with D possibly being TRBD1 (6 bases). The sample was naive CD4+ T cells sorted from blood. Subset defined: CD45RA+ positively selected. This chain's CDR3 is CAWSSGTSDEKLLF. As DNA, the CDR3 is TGTGCCTGGAGTTCCGGGACAAGTGATGAAAAACTGCTTTTT. Looking up the rest from reference TRBV30 and TRBJ1-4 gives the full variable domain: SQTIHQWPATLVQPVGSPLSLECTVEGTSNPNLYWYRQAAGRGLQLLFYSVGIGQISSEVPQNLSASRPQDRQFILSSKKLLLSDSGFYLCAWSSGTSDEKLLFGSGTQLSVL.